This entry lists 28 T cell receptor beta chains sequenced from one sample in a study of long-term antiretroviral therapy in people with HIV. Survey-level immunoSEQ v3.0 assays were run. TCRdb keeps only in-frame clones here, not all; method: immunoSEQ multiplex PCR. The repertoire holds 35,000 or so clones, with roughly 85% as singletons. The material was unsorted PBMCs, obtained 2.2 years after starting antiretroviral therapy. The receptors derive from a man between 18 and 35 years old with HIV.

The chain has TRBV9 and TRBJ2-3; D is ambiguous. Germline CDR1 SGDLS, CDR2 YYNGEE. CDR3 length equals 13 residues. V gave up 4 bases and J gave up 6 bases, with 12 bases separating them. For the CDR3, the DNA is TGTGCCAGCAGCCCCCCGTTCGGGGATACGCAGTATTTT. This sequence encodes CASSPPFGDTQYF.

The V call is TRBV15, the J call TRBJ2-1; possible D gene TRBD1, 6 bases. Germline CDR1 is LNHNV and CDR2 is YYDKDF (reference sequence). The ends were cut back, 3 bases at V and 10 bases at J, with 16 bases in the middle. The CDR3 consists of 14 residues. Here the CDR3 reads CATSRDRTLWEQFF. Written as DNA, the CDR3 is TGTGCCACCAGCAGGGACAGAACCCTGTGGGAGCAGTTCTTC.

This chain joins TRBV28 and TRBJ1-1; D is possibly TRBD1 (5 bases). Trimming pared 3 bases from V and 11 bases from J, leaving 19 bases between. From germline, CDR1 is MDHEN and CDR2 SYDVKM. CDR3 length equals 14 residues. CDR3 sequence (DNA): TGTGCCAGCAGTTTGACTTCCAGTCAGGGCGTTGCTTTCTTT. This sequence encodes CASSLTSSQGVAFF.

In its sample, this clone was seen a few times. The chain carries TRBV11-2 and TRBJ1-2; D unclear. This CDR3 comprises 16 residues. Trimming left V 3 bases short and J 2 bases short, with 16 bases between. Germline V gives CDR1 SGHAT, CDR2 FQNNGV. CDR3 loop: CASSFGGVRLNYGYTF. The CDR3, as DNA: TGTGCCAGCAGCTTCGGCGGGGTTCGGCTCAACTATGGCTACACCTTC.

V is TRBV19 and J is TRBJ1-5; D is undetermined. The ends were cut back, 5 bases at V and 0 bases at J, with 20 bases in the middle. There are 18 residues in the CDR3. Looked up from germline, CDR1 is LNHDA and CDR2 is SQIVND (reference sequence). The CDR3 reads CASSPRGRAAYSNQPQHF. In DNA, the CDR3 is TGTGCCAGTAGTCCCAGAGGGAGGGCAGCTTATAGCAATCAGCCCCAGCATTTT.

This chain links TRBV6-5 with TRBJ2-7, with 8 bases identical to TRBD1. V lost 6 bases to trimming and J lost 6 bases; unmatched junction nucleotides: 7. This CDR3 has 13 amino acids. Per germline, CDR1 MNHEY and CDR2 SVGAGI. The CDR3 DNA reads as TGTGCCAGCAGCCTGACAGGGGTGGCCGAGCAGTACTTC. Residues: CASSLTGVAEQYF.

The chain has TRBV28 and TRBJ2-1, with TRBD2 as a possible D gene (6 bases). This CDR3 comprises 18 residues. V lost 4 bases to trimming and J lost 5 bases, with 24 bases between them. The V gene's germline CDR1 is MDHEN and CDR2 SYDVKM. CDR3 region: CASSSPGGAIGLHNEQFF. The CDR3 nucleotides read TGTGCCAGCAGTTCCCCCGGAGGGGCAATTGGCCTACACAATGAGCAGTTCTTC. Full variable domain (missing parts from reference TRBV28 and TRBJ2-1): DVKVTQSSRYLVKRTGEKVFLECVQDMDHENMFWYRQDPGLGLRLIYFSYDVKMKEKGDIPEGYSVSREKKERFSLILESASTNQTSMYLCASSSPGGAIGLHNEQFFGPGTRLTVL.

The chain couples TRBV5-4 to TRBJ1-5; 8 bases are a match to TRBD1. Trimming took 2 bases from V and 0 from J; bases not matched to a gene: 13. Germline V gene data show CDR1 as SGHNT and CDR2 as YYREEE (reference sequence). CDR3 length: 19 residues. CDR3 nucleotides: TGTGCCAGCAGCTTTTTAAAAAACGACAGGGGATGTAGCAATCAGCCCCAGCATTTT. Its protein product is CASSFLKNDRGCSNQPQHF.

J is TRBJ2-7 and V is TRBV18; 10 positions agree with TRBD1. CDR1 and CDR2 from the germline V gene are KGHSH and LQKENI. CDR3 length equals 16 residues. The trim removed 3 bases at V and 2 bases at J, leaving 7 bases unmatched. The CDR3, as DNA: TGTGCCAGCTCACCTAACCGGGACAGGGGAGCCTACGAGCAGTACTTC. Its translation: CASSPNRDRGAYEQYF.

The gene calls are TRBV7-9 and TRBJ2-2; D unclear. The CDR3 sequence is 12 residues long. V gave up 2 bases and J gave up 5 bases, with 3 bases separating them. CDR1 SEHNR and CDR2 FQNEAQ come from the germline V gene (reference sequence). The CDR3 nucleotides read TGTGCCAGCAGCTTATCGACCGGGGAGCTGTTTTTT. Translation: CASSLSTGELFF.

The chain employs TRBV14 and TRBJ1-6; unclear D gene. The V end lost 0 bases, the J end lost 3 bases, and 9 bases lay between the germline ends. CDR3 length: 16 amino acids. The germline gives CDR1 SGHDN, CDR2 FVKESK. CDR3 amino acids: CASSQEGRNYNSPLHF. The CDR3 DNA follows: TGTGCCAGCAGCCAAGAGGGGAGGAACTATAATTCACCCCTCCACTTT.

The V and J genes are TRBV2 and TRBJ1-1, with TRBD1 matching over 8 bases. The length of the CDR3 is 13 residues. With V trimmed by 4 bases and J by 5 bases, 3 bases remained unmatched. Germline V lookup: CDR1 SNHLY, CDR2 FYNNEI. This CDR3 is CASSGQGRTEAFF. In nucleotides, the CDR3 is TGTGCCAGCAGTGGACAGGGGAGGACTGAAGCTTTCTTT.

The rearrangement uses TRBV19 and TRBJ2-1; 11 bases are shared with TRBD2. V lost 8 bases to trimming and J lost 9 bases; unmatched junction nucleotides: 12. In germline, CDR1 is LNHDA, CDR2 SQIVND (reference sequence). This CDR3 has 15 amino acids. CDR3 residues: CASLSIAGGLGEQFF. The CDR3 DNA follows: TGTGCCAGTCTATCTATAGCGGGGGGGCTAGGTGAGCAGTTCTTC.

This clone was counted a single time. The chain couples TRBV18 to TRBJ2-7; 10 bases align to TRBD1. The CDR3 is made up of 16 amino acids. Per germline, CDR1 KGHSH and CDR2 LQKENI. The V segment lost 0 bases and the J segment 5 bases; nucleotides outside the gene matches: 7. For the CDR3, the DNA is TGTGCCAGCTCACCACCGTATAGGGGACAGGGGAACGAGCAGTACTTC. Translation: CASSPPYRGQGNEQYF. The entire variable domain, with the rest obtained from reference TRBV18 and TRBJ2-7, is as follows: NAGVMQNPRHLVRRRGQEARLRCSPMKGHSHVYWYRQLPEEGLKFMVYLQKENIIDESGMPKERFSAEFPKEGPSILRIQQVVRGDSAAYFCASSPPYRGQGNEQYFGPGTRLTVT.

The J gene is TRBJ2-7, the V gene TRBV5-6; tentative D call: TRBD1 (5 bases). CDR3 size: 13 residues. CDR1 is SGHDT and CDR2 is YYEEEE in the germline V gene. The ends were cut back, 4 bases at V and 5 bases at J, with 13 bases in the middle. The CDR3 spells CASSVYPRDEQYF. The CDR3 DNA follows: TGTGCCAGCAGCGTCTACCCCAGGGACGAGCAGTACTTC.

The rearrangement joins TRBV7-2 to TRBJ1-2, with TRBD1 matching 11 bases. CDR1 is SGHTA, CDR2 FQGNSA, per germline. This CDR3 spans 15 amino acids. V was clipped by 5 bases and J by 8 bases; unmatched bases: 10. CDR3 amino acids: CASSTTRDRGRGYTF. The CDR3 DNA reads TGTGCCAGCAGCACTACTCGGGACAGGGGGAGGGGCTACACCTTC. The variable domain in full, completed from reference TRBV7-2 and TRBJ1-2, reads GAGVSQSPSNKVTEKGKDVELRCDPISGHTALYWYRQSLGQGLEFLIYFQGNSAPDKSGLPSDRFSAERTGGSVSTLTIQRTQQEDSAVYLCASSTTRDRGRGYTFGSGTRLTVV.

J is TRBJ2-5 and V is TRBV19; maybe TRBD2 (5 bases). This CDR3 is 11 amino acids long. The germline V and J ends were trimmed by 6 bases and 4 bases, with 6 bases remaining between them. CDR1 LNHDA and CDR2 SQIVND come from the germline V gene (reference sequence). The CDR3 reads CASRGGETQYF. The CDR3 DNA reads TGTGCCAGTAGAGGAGGAGAGACCCAGTACTTC.

The rearrangement joins TRBV23-1 to TRBJ1-4, with a tentative D call TRBD1 (5 bases). TRBV23-1 is placed among ORFs of uncertain function. The germline V and J ends were trimmed by 3 bases and 6 bases, with 14 bases remaining between them. The CDR3 runs 15 residues. The CDR3 here is CASSQTRDGHEKLFF. DNA for the CDR3: TGCGCCAGCAGTCAGACTCGGGACGGCCATGAAAAACTGTTTTTT.

This chain links TRBV6-5 with TRBJ2-1, with D maybe TRBD2 (6 bases). Germline CDR1 is MNHEY and CDR2 is SVGAGI. The CDR3 loop spans 15 amino acids. V lost 6 bases, J lost 10 bases, and 22 bases lay in between. The CDR3 region is CASREPQAGPVEQFF. CDR3 sequence (DNA): TGTGCCAGCAGAGAACCCCAAGCGGGTCCGGTCGAGCAGTTCTTC.

The chain is built from TRBV7-9 and TRBJ2-7; the D gene is possibly TRBD2 (6 bases). Germline V CDR1 and CDR2: SEHNR, FQNEAQ (reference sequence). CDR3 length: 14 residues. Between the trimmed V and J ends, which lost 1 base and 0 bases, there was a span of 7 bases. CDR3 sequence reads: CASSLEEGSYEQYF. DNA of the CDR3: TGTGCCAGCAGCTTAGAGGAGGGCTCCTACGAGCAGTACTTC.

The table lists this clone with a count of one. The V call is TRBV9, the J call TRBJ2-2; D ambiguous. CDR3 length: 13 residues. Trimming took 6 bases from V and 2 from J, leaving 8 bases between them. Germline V CDR1 and CDR2: SGDLS, YYNGEE. The CDR3 protein is CASTRLNTGELFF. CDR3 DNA: TGTGCCAGCACCAGACTTAACACCGGGGAGCTGTTTTTT.

V is TRBV4-2 and J is TRBJ2-3, with a weak D call TRBD2 (5 bases). V gave up 1 base and J gave up 14 bases, with 16 bases separating them. The V gene's germline CDR1 is LGHNA and CDR2 YNFKEQ. This CDR3 is built from 13 residues. CDR3 sequence: CASSQVGDTSRYF. The DNA of the CDR3 is TGTGCCAGCAGCCAAGTGGGAGACACTTCTCGGTATTTT.

The V and J genes are TRBV10-3 and TRBJ1-5; perhaps TRBD1 as D (6 bases). The V gene's germline CDR1 is ENHRY and CDR2 SYGVKD. V gave up 3 bases and J gave up 0 bases, with 9 bases separating them. The CDR3 totals 15 residues. As DNA, the CDR3 is TGTGCCATCAGTGAAGGACAGAATAGCAATCAGCCCCAGCATTTT. It is translated as CAISEGQNSNQPQHF.

This clone has just one count. The CDR3 coding sequence is TGCGCCAGCAGCTTGGGGCCTAGCGGGGAACAAGAGACCCAGTACTTC. It encodes CASSLGPSGEQETQYF. The chain is built from TRBV5-1 and TRBJ2-5; 9 bases map to TRBD2. The CDR3 consists of 16 residues. The germline gives CDR1 SGHRS, CDR2 YFSETQ. V dropped 0 bases and J dropped 2; count of bases not matched to a gene: 5.

Points on this clone: A junction boundary mismatches the germline segment, possibly from a read error. CDR3 residues: CASRLYRVSYEQYF. Written as DNA, the CDR3 is TGTGCCAGCAGATTATACAGGGTCTCCTACGAGCAGTACTTC. V and J are TRBV28 and TRBJ2-7, with D maybe TRBD1 (6 bases). The germline CDR1 and CDR2 sequences are MDHEN and SYDVKM. The CDR3 covers 14 residues.

This clone has more than one count but fewer than ten. V is TRBV6-5 and J is TRBJ1-6; D call uncertain. Trimming removed 8 bases at V and 0 bases at J, with 8 bases between. The germline CDR1 and CDR2 sequences are MNHEY and SVGAGI. There are 14 residues in the CDR3. CDR3 residues: CASCAVSYNSPLHF. CDR3 nucleotides: TGTGCCAGCTGTGCGGTCTCCTATAATTCACCCCTCCACTTT.

The CDR3 coding sequence is TGCGCCAGCAGCCTACCCCGGGACAGCTACTACGAGCAGTACTTC. Encoded protein: CASSLPRDSYYEQYF. This sequence joins TRBV4-3 and TRBJ2-7, with 7 bases aligning to TRBD1. CDR3 length: 15 residues. V was clipped by 4 bases and J by 3 bases; unmatched bases: 9. Germline assignment: CDR1 LGHNA and CDR2 YSLEER.

There are a few counts of this clone. The genes are TRBV7-9 and TRBJ2-2; D gene unclear. Trimming left V 5 bases short and J 1 base short, with 17 bases between. Germline loops: CDR1 SEHNR, CDR2 FQNEAQ (reference sequence). CDR3 length: 17 residues. The CDR3 reads CASSVGRPILNTGELFF. The DNA of the CDR3 is TGTGCCAGCAGCGTGGGCCGACCGATCCTGAACACCGGGGAGCTGTTTTTT.